A single sample is the source of the 29 T cell receptor beta chains below, sequenced in a study of blood T cell repertoires in COVID-19. Assay used: immunoSEQ multiplex PCR; TCRdb lists only in-frame clones, some missing. The sample includes some 200,000 clones, around 90% of them seen just once. The sequencing input was peripheral blood. The source of these receptors is a man in his 70s with acute or convalescent COVID-19.

This rearrangement joins TRBV19 to TRBJ2-1, with 9 bases aligning to TRBD2. The CDR3 consists of 15 residues. Germline loops: CDR1 LNHDA, CDR2 SQIVND (reference sequence). Trimming removed 7 bases from V and 7 bases from J; junction bases left unmatched: 11. The CDR3 nucleotides read TGTGCCAGTACCCCAGGCGGGAGGGCCTGGAATGAGCAGTTCTTC. This sequence encodes CASTPGGRAWNEQFF.

The chain couples TRBV18 to TRBJ2-5; no clear D gene. The CDR3 totals 13 residues. Germline values: CDR1 KGHSH, CDR2 LQKENI. The V gene lost 6 bases and the J gene lost 2 bases, with 10 bases spanning the gap. The CDR3 bases are TGTGCCAGCTCGCCGAACTTTCAAGAGACCCAGTACTTC. It codes for CASSPNFQETQYF.

The chain employs TRBV4-1 and TRBJ1-5, with D possibly being TRBD1 (5 bases). CDR3 size: 16 residues. The V end was cut by 0 bases, the J end by 4 bases, with 13 bases between. The germline CDR1 and CDR2 sequences are MGHRA and YSYEKL. The CDR3, as DNA: TGCGCCAGCAGCCAAGATTTGGGCAGGACAAATCAGCCCCAGCATTTT. This gives the protein CASSQDLGRTNQPQHF.

The CDR3 nucleotides are TGTGCCAGCAGCCCAGACTCCAATCAGCCCCAGCATTTT. Protein: CASSPDSNQPQHF. V is TRBV7-9 and J is TRBJ1-5, with D uncertain. The CDR3 is 13 amino acids. V was pared by 5 bases and J by 3 bases, with 8 bases between. Germline values: CDR1 SEHNR, CDR2 FQNEAQ (reference sequence).

The DNA of the CDR3 is TGCAGTGCGAGTAGGGAGGGGAACACTGAAGCTTTCTTT. Its translation is CSASREGNTEAFF. The chain carries TRBV20-1 and TRBJ1-1, with unresolved D. The V end was cut by 6 bases, the J end by 1 base, with 12 bases between. Germline CDR1 is DFQATT and CDR2 is SNEGSKA (reference sequence). This CDR3 region has 13 residues.

The chain couples TRBV7-2 to TRBJ2-5; D is uncertain. This CDR3 is 13 amino acids long. The V end was cut by 0 bases, the J end by 5 bases, with 7 bases between. Germline assignment: CDR1 SGHTA and CDR2 FQGNSA. The CDR3 bases are TGTGCCAGCAGCTTAGCTCACTTGGAGACCCAGTACTTC. Translation gives CASSLAHLETQYF.

This clone was seen only a few times. The rearrangement uses TRBV7-3 and TRBJ2-1; TRBD2 matches at 7 bases. V lost 1 base to trimming and J lost 0 bases; unmatched junction nucleotides: 3. The CDR3 length is 16 residues. The germline V gene has CDR1 SGHTA and CDR2 FQGTGA. The CDR3 loop is CASSLSSGYSYNEQFF. CDR3 DNA sequence: TGTGCCAGCAGCTTAAGTAGCGGGTACTCCTACAATGAGCAGTTCTTC. Full variable domain (remainder filled in from reference TRBV7-3 and TRBJ2-1): GAGVSQTPSNKVTEKGKYVELRCDPISGHTALYWYRQSLGQGPEFLIYFQGTGAADDSGLPNDRFFAVRPEGSVSTLKIQRTERGDSAVYLCASSLSSGYSYNEQFFGPGTRLTVL.

The chain uses TRBV5-4 and TRBJ2-2; no clear D. Trimming cost V 1 base and J 3 bases, with 4 bases left between them. Germline lookup yields CDR1 SGHNT and CDR2 YYREEE (reference sequence). The CDR3 is made up of 13 amino acids. CDR3 nucleotide sequence: TGTGCCAGCAGCTTGCAGGACACCGGGGAGCTGTTTTTT. Translating it yields CASSLQDTGELFF.

V and J are TRBV15 and TRBJ2-1; D is uncertain. V was trimmed by 5 bases and J by 8 bases, leaving 13 bases between them. The CDR3 totals 13 residues. Germline assignment: CDR1 LNHNV and CDR2 YYDKDF (reference sequence). CDR3 nucleotide sequence: TGTGCCACCAGCCGAAGCCCCCGCGATGAGCAGTTCTTC. The encoded protein is CATSRSPRDEQFF. Full variable domain (outside the CDR3, taken from reference TRBV15 and TRBJ2-1): DAMVIQNPRYQVTQFGKPVTLSCSQTLNHNVMYWYQQKSSQAPKLLFHYYDKDFNNEADTPDNFQSRRPNTSFCFLDIRSPGLGDTAMYLCATSRSPRDEQFFGPGTRLTVL.

This clone came up a few times. V usage is TRBV2 and J usage is TRBJ1-2, with TRBD1 identical over 7 bases. V was pared by 8 bases and J by 4 bases, with 7 bases of the junction left unmatched. Looked up from germline, CDR1 is SNHLY and CDR2 is FYNNEI. The CDR3 totals 13 residues. DNA of the CDR3: TGTGCCAGCCAGAAGACAGGGACCTATGGCTACACCTTC. This encodes CASQKTGTYGYTF.

The chain links TRBV4-2 to TRBJ2-1; 7 nucleotides agree with TRBD2. The germline V gene encodes CDR1 LGHNA and CDR2 YNFKEQ. This CDR3 comprises 16 residues. V was clipped by 4 bases and J by 7 bases; unmatched bases: 13. CDR3 region: CASSLQLAGVQNEQFF. CDR3 DNA: TGTGCCAGCAGCCTACAACTCGCGGGAGTGCAAAATGAGCAGTTCTTC.

The V and J genes are TRBV11-3 and TRBJ2-3; TRBD1 aligns across 7 bases. Germline trimming cut 5 bases from V and 6 bases from J; bases unmatched to any gene: 8. The CDR3 spans 14 residues. The germline gives CDR1 SGHNT, CDR2 YENEEA. The CDR3 reads CASSQQGLGDTQYF. CDR3 coding DNA: TGTGCCAGCAGCCAACAGGGGTTAGGGGATACGCAGTATTTT.

This rearrangement joins TRBV2 to TRBJ2-5, with 9 bases lining up with TRBD1. The CDR3 covers 15 residues. Trimming removed 5 bases from V and 2 bases from J; junction bases left unmatched: 6. Germline CDR1 is SNHLY and CDR2 is FYNNEI. For the CDR3, the DNA is TGTGCCAGCAGTAAACTGACAGGGGGGCAAGAGACCCAGTACTTC. It encodes CASSKLTGGQETQYF.

About this clone: One junction end disagrees with the germline gene, perhaps due to a read error. The CDR3 here is CASSLGDSWANVLTF. CDR3 coding DNA: TGCGCCAGCAGTTTGGGTGACAGCTGGGCCAACGTCCTGACTTTC. The V call is TRBV5-1, the J call TRBJ2-6; possibly TRBD1 for D (5 bases). This CDR3 is built from 15 residues. CDR1 is SGHRS and CDR2 is YFSETQ in the germline V gene.

The rearrangement uses TRBV7-8 and TRBJ2-7; the match to TRBD1 covers 9 bases. The CDR3 has 14 amino acids. CDR1 and CDR2 from the germline V gene are SGHVS and FQNEAQ. The ends lost 5 bases at V and 3 bases at J; junction bases unmatched: 5. This CDR3 reads CASSPRDRDYEQYF. The DNA for the CDR3 is TGTGCCAGCAGCCCGCGGGACAGGGACTACGAGCAGTACTTC.

Comment on this clone: Compared with germline, one end of the junction differs, possibly owing to a read error. V is TRBV9 and J is TRBJ2-7; the D gene is possibly TRBD1 (5 bases). The CDR3 runs to 15 residues. The germline V gene has CDR1 SGDLS and CDR2 YYNGEE. This CDR3 is CASSAQSASGPHLHF. In DNA form, the CDR3 reads TGTGCCAGCAGCGCCCAGTCCGCCTCAGGGCCTCATCTCCACTTC.

This clone has just a few counts. This chain connects TRBV24-1 to TRBJ2-1; 7 bases match TRBD2. In germline, CDR1 is KGHDR, CDR2 SFDVKD. Trimming took 3 bases from V and 5 from J; bases not matched to a gene: 6. The CDR3 extends over 15 amino acids. The CDR3: CATSDPQGGNNEQFF. Written as DNA, the CDR3 is TGTGCCACCAGTGATCCCCAGGGAGGGAACAATGAGCAGTTCTTC.

The CDR3 is CASSWGLAGLNEQFF. The CDR3 coding sequence is TGTGCCAGCAGCTGGGGACTAGCGGGGTTAAATGAGCAGTTCTTC. J is TRBJ2-1 and V is TRBV5-6, with TRBD2 matching 13 bases. Germline loops: CDR1 SGHDT, CDR2 YYEEEE. The CDR3 has 15 amino acids. Germline trimming cut 3 bases from V and 7 bases from J; bases unmatched to any gene: 4.

The genes are TRBV11-3 and TRBJ2-1; 11 positions agree with TRBD2. Germline lookup yields CDR1 SGHNT and CDR2 YENEEA. The junction had 6 bases not matched to a gene; V was cut back by 5 bases and J by 6 bases. CDR3 length: 15 amino acids. The CDR3 reads CASSHSSGRSNEQFF. The CDR3 bases are TGTGCCAGCAGCCACTCTAGCGGGAGGAGCAATGAGCAGTTCTTC.

V and J are TRBV28 and TRBJ1-1, with 10 bases fitting TRBD1. CDR1 is MDHEN and CDR2 is SYDVKM in the germline V gene. The V and J ends lost 2 bases and 4 bases, in that order; junction bases with no gene match: 4. The CDR3 is made up of 15 amino acids. Here the CDR3 reads CASSLGGQGGTEAFF. CDR3 nucleotides: TGTGCCAGCAGTTTAGGAGGACAGGGGGGCACTGAAGCTTTCTTT.

V and J are TRBV2 and TRBJ2-2; D unclear. The CDR3 spans 14 residues. Between the trimmed V and J ends, which lost 6 bases and 1 base, there was a span of 9 bases. CDR1 SNHLY and CDR2 FYNNEI come from the germline V gene. CDR3 protein: CASRNTRNTGELFF. DNA of the CDR3: TGTGCCAGCAGGAACACCCGGAACACCGGGGAGCTGTTTTTT.

The J gene is TRBJ2-2, the V gene TRBV2; a weak D match, TRBD2 (5 bases). Trimming cost V 7 bases and J 1 base, with 10 bases left between them. The CDR3 contains 14 residues. Germline CDR1 SNHLY, CDR2 FYNNEI. In nucleotides, the CDR3 is TGTGCCAGCACCGCGGGTATGAACACCGGGGAGCTGTTTTTT. Protein product: CASTAGMNTGELFF.

The rearrangement links TRBV4-2 to TRBJ2-6; D may be TRBD1 (6 bases). Between the trimmed V and J ends, which lost 3 bases and 4 bases, there was a span of 16 bases. The CDR3 runs 17 residues. Per the germline V gene, CDR1 is LGHNA and CDR2 is YNFKEQ. In DNA form, the CDR3 reads TGTGCCAGCAGCCAGGCTCAGGGGACCTCGGGGGCCAACGTCCTGACTTTC. Amino acid sequence: CASSQAQGTSGANVLTF.

The sample holds one count of this clone. For the CDR3, the DNA is TGTGCCAGCAGGCCACTCGACACTGAAGCTTTCTTT. Its translation is CASRPLDTEAFF. The chain is built from TRBV12-3 or TRBV12-4 and TRBJ1-1; no clear D. Trimming removed 6 bases from V and 3 bases from J, with 8 bases in between. The CDR3 consists of 12 residues.

The genes are TRBV18 and TRBJ2-6, with D perhaps matching TRBD1 (5 bases). V gave up 2 bases and J gave up 2 bases, with 10 bases separating them. The germline V gene encodes CDR1 KGHSH and CDR2 LQKENI. CDR3 length: 16 residues. This chain's CDR3 is CASSPTQGAGANVLTF. The CDR3 DNA reads TGTGCCAGCTCACCAACCCAAGGGGCTGGGGCCAACGTCCTGACTTTC. Full variable domain (outside the CDR3, taken from reference TRBV18 and TRBJ2-6): NAGVMQNPRHLVRRRGQEARLRCSPMKGHSHVYWYRQLPEEGLKFMVYLQKENIIDESGMPKERFSAEFPKEGPSILRIQQVVRGDSAAYFCASSPTQGAGANVLTFGAGSRLTVL.

The chain links TRBV9 to TRBJ1-1; D perhaps matches TRBD1 (5 bases). Germline-derived CDR1 and CDR2 are SGDLS and YYNGEE. The CDR3 has 15 amino acids. With 0 bases removed from V and 5 bases from J, the gap between germline ends came to 14 bases. Written as DNA, the CDR3 is TGTGCCAGCAGCGTAGAGCAGGGTGGAAGGACTGAAGCTTTCTTT. This translates into CASSVEQGGRTEAFF.

The chain joins TRBV3-1 (or the pseudogene TRBV3-2) to TRBJ1-1; the D gene is possibly TRBD1 (5 bases). The germline CDR1 and CDR2 sequences are LGHDT and YNNKEL (reference sequence). Trimming took 4 bases from V and 1 from J, leaving 10 bases between them. This CDR3 is 14 amino acids long. The CDR3 DNA is TGTGCCAGCAGCCTGGCCGGGGGGAACACTGAAGCTTTCTTT. Residues: CASSLAGGNTEAFF.

This chain links TRBV19 with TRBJ1-6; maybe TRBD1 (5 bases). The CDR3 is 14 amino acids. The V and J ends lost 5 bases and 8 bases respectively, with 13 bases between them. CDR1 is LNHDA, CDR2 SQIVND, per germline (reference sequence). CDR3 nucleotides: TGTGCCAGTAGTCAGGGATTCGTAGATTCACCCCTCCACTTT. Its translation: CASSQGFVDSPLHF.

V usage is TRBV11-3 and J usage is TRBJ2-1, with TRBD2 matching 8 bases. With V trimmed by 0 bases and J by 5 bases, 3 bases remained unmatched. CDR1 SGHNT and CDR2 YENEEA come from the germline V gene. The CDR3 is made up of 15 amino acids. CDR3 sequence: CASSLDGRADNEQFF. The CDR3 region has the DNA TGTGCCAGCAGCTTAGACGGGAGGGCCGACAATGAGCAGTTCTTC.